These 32 T cell receptor beta chains were sequenced from one sample in a study of blood T cell repertoires in COVID-19. Assay used: immunoSEQ multiplex PCR; TCRdb lists only in-frame clones, some missing. Among under 250,000 clones listed, about 93% were seen once. Sequencing used peripheral blood. These receptors were taken from a man aged 55 to 69 with COVID-19, enrolled during active disease.

This sequence joins TRBV7-8 and TRBJ1-1, with D hard to call. Germline V gene lookup returns CDR1 SGHVS and CDR2 FQNEAQ. The CDR3 loop spans 15 amino acids. Trimming shortened V by 5 bases and J by 0 bases, and 13 bases separated the two germline ends. CDR3 amino acids: CASSPRTSMNTEAFF. In DNA, the CDR3 is TGTGCCAGCAGCCCGCGTACTAGTATGAACACTGAAGCTTTCTTT. The entire variable domain, with the rest obtained from reference TRBV7-8 and TRBJ1-1, is as follows: GAGVSQSPRYKVAKRGQDVALRCDPISGHVSLFWYQQALGQGPEFLTYFQNEAQLDKSGLPSDRFFAERPEGSVSTLKIQRTQQEDSAVYLCASSPRTSMNTEAFFGQGTRLTVV.

The sample holds a few counts of this clone. The chain employs TRBV4-1 and TRBJ1-3, with 9 nucleotides matching TRBD1. The germline V gene encodes CDR1 MGHRA and CDR2 YSYEKL. The CDR3 is made up of 17 amino acids. The V gene end was trimmed by 0 bases and the J gene end by 0 bases; junction bases not matched to a gene: 3. CDR3 nucleotide sequence: TGCGCCAGCAGCCAAGAAATGGGACAGGGCTCTGGAAACACCATATATTTT. Translated: CASSQEMGQGSGNTIYF.

This clone was detected a few times. The rearrangement uses TRBV5-1 and TRBJ1-2; D is possibly TRBD1 (6 bases). The CDR3 sequence is 13 residues long. Germline V lookup: CDR1 SGHRS, CDR2 YFSETQ. The V end was cut by 4 bases, the J end by 8 bases, with 15 bases between. This CDR3 is CASSPTTGYGYTF. In DNA form, the CDR3 reads TGCGCCAGCAGCCCGACGACAGGCTACGGCTACACCTTC.

This chain joins TRBV6-5 and TRBJ1-6, with D possibly matching TRBD1 (6 bases). Germline V gene lookup returns CDR1 MNHEY and CDR2 SVGAGI. The CDR3 runs 13 residues. Trimming pared 5 bases from V and 7 bases from J, leaving 9 bases between. The DNA of the CDR3 is TGTGCCAGCAGTCCGGGACACAATTCACCCCTCCACTTT. Protein sequence: CASSPGHNSPLHF.

The V and J genes are TRBV2 and TRBJ2-5, with 9 bases that match TRBD2. The CDR3 covers 15 residues. CDR1 and CDR2 (germline): SNHLY, FYNNEI. V shed 7 bases and J 4 bases; nucleotides not matched to a gene: 10. The CDR3: CASTKGGTSRETQYF. As DNA, the CDR3 is TGTGCCAGCACCAAAGGTGGGACTAGCCGAGAGACCCAGTACTTC.

This clone was found many times. This chain connects TRBV18 to TRBJ1-2, with TRBD1 matching 7 bases. V dropped 2 bases and J dropped 2; count of bases not matched to a gene: 14. There are 18 residues in the CDR3. Germline assignment: CDR1 KGHSH and CDR2 LQKENI. The CDR3 region is CASSPIRTGVDFNYGYTF. The DNA for the CDR3 is TGTGCCAGCTCACCAATTCGAACAGGGGTAGATTTCAACTATGGCTACACCTTC.

This chain joins TRBV18 and TRBJ2-7; a possible D gene is TRBD2 (6 bases). V lost 2 bases, J lost 3 bases, and 26 bases lay in between. Per the germline V gene, CDR1 is KGHSH and CDR2 is LQKENI. This CDR3 spans 19 amino acids. DNA of the CDR3: TGTGCCAGCTCACCAATCGGAGGGATTGGGAGACAGAAAGGCTACGAGCAGTACTTC. Its protein product is CASSPIGGIGRQKGYEQYF. Drawing the rest from reference TRBV18 and TRBJ2-7, the complete variable domain is NAGVMQNPRHLVRRRGQEARLRCSPMKGHSHVYWYRQLPEEGLKFMVYLQKENIIDESGMPKERFSAEFPKEGPSILRIQQVVRGDSAAYFCASSPIGGIGRQKGYEQYFGPGTRLTVT.

The rearrangement uses TRBV5-1 and TRBJ2-1; 7 bases line up with TRBD2. After removal of 4 bases from V and 3 bases from J, the junction contained 4 bases not matched to a gene. This CDR3 contains 14 residues. Germline lookup yields CDR1 SGHRS and CDR2 YFSETQ. The CDR3 region is CASSTRDYYNEQFF. The DNA of the CDR3 is TGCGCCAGCAGCACCCGGGACTACTACAATGAGCAGTTCTTC.

V gene TRBV7-9 combines with J gene TRBJ1-4; D remains ambiguous. Germline lookup yields CDR1 SEHNR and CDR2 FQNEAQ (reference sequence). This CDR3 is 14 amino acids long. V was shortened by 2 bases and J by 0 bases, with 4 bases between the two germline ends. CDR3 region: CASSLRATNEKLFF. In DNA form, the CDR3 reads TGTGCCAGCAGCTTACGTGCAACTAATGAAAAACTGTTTTTT.

This sequence joins TRBV5-4 and TRBJ2-3, with 15 bases lining up with TRBD2. J lost 10 bases, V lost 3 bases, and 12 bases had no gene match. This CDR3 is 17 amino acids long. Germline V CDR1 and CDR2: SGHNT, YYREEE (reference sequence). In nucleotides, the CDR3 is TGTGCCAGCAGCTCCGACAGGGGAGGACTAGCGGGAGGGTCGCAGTATTTT. This sequence encodes CASSSDRGGLAGGSQYF. Full variable domain (missing parts from reference TRBV5-4 and TRBJ2-3): ETGVTQSPTHLIKTRGQQVTLRCSSQSGHNTVSWYQQALGQGPQFIFQYYREEENGRGNFPPRFSGLQFPNYSSELNVNALELDDSALYLCASSSDRGGLAGGSQYFGPGTRLTVL.

The genes are TRBV27 and TRBJ1-1, with unresolved D. Trimming pared 7 bases from V and 1 base from J, leaving 13 bases between. Germline CDR1 MNHEY, CDR2 SMNVEV (reference sequence). The CDR3 is 14 residues long. The CDR3 coding sequence is TGTGCCAGCACCCCGACGACAACGAACACTGAAGCTTTCTTT. Its translation is CASTPTTTNTEAFF.

The chain links TRBV5-1 to TRBJ2-2; TRBD1 aligns across 7 bases. Germline loops: CDR1 SGHRS, CDR2 YFSETQ. This CDR3 has 15 amino acids. After removal of 1 base from V and 1 base from J, the junction contained 1 base not matched to a gene. The CDR3 DNA follows: TGCGCCAGCAGCTTGCGGACAGGGAACACCGGGGAGCTGTTTTTT. As protein: CASSLRTGNTGELFF.

The chain combines TRBV15 with TRBJ1-5; maybe TRBD1 (6 bases). The CDR3 sequence is 15 residues long. Trimming removed 3 bases from V and 2 bases from J, with 11 bases in between. Looked up from germline, CDR1 is LNHNV and CDR2 is YYDKDF (reference sequence). For the CDR3, the DNA is TGTGCCACCAGCAGGGGACATTATGGCAATCAGCCCCAGCATTTT. Residues: CATSRGHYGNQPQHF.

This clone appeared once. The rearrangement joins TRBV5-6 to TRBJ2-1, with 8 nucleotides matching TRBD2. Trimming at V came to 2 bases and at J to 2 bases, leaving 6 bases not matched to a gene. CDR3 size: 16 residues. Germline V gives CDR1 SGHDT, CDR2 YYEEEE. CDR3 protein: CASSFYTGGPYNEQFF. CDR3 DNA sequence: TGTGCCAGCAGCTTTTACACGGGAGGGCCCTACAATGAGCAGTTCTTC. Drawing the rest from reference TRBV5-6 and TRBJ2-1, the complete variable domain is DAGVTQSPTHLIKTRGQQVTLRCSPKSGHDTVSWYQQALGQGPQFIFQYYEEEERQRGNFPDRFSGHQFPNYSSELNVNALLLGDSALYLCASSFYTGGPYNEQFFGPGTRLTVL.

The J gene is TRBJ1-1, the V gene TRBV6-5; TRBD1 aligns across 8 bases. This CDR3 has 11 amino acids. Trimming at V came to 9 bases and at J to 13 bases, leaving 10 bases not matched to a gene. Germline loops: CDR1 MNHEY, CDR2 SVGAGI. CDR3 in amino acids: CASGTGRIGFF. CDR3 nucleotide sequence: TGTGCCAGTGGGACAGGTCGAATTGGTTTCTTT.

This rearrangement joins TRBV6-5 to TRBJ1-2, with 8 nucleotides matching TRBD1. The CDR3 consists of 14 residues. Losses at the gene ends were 6 bases for V and 8 bases for J; bases not matched to a gene: 11. Germline lookup yields CDR1 MNHEY and CDR2 SVGAGI. The chain's CDR3 is CASSSGQGRSGYTF. The CDR3 DNA reads as TGTGCCAGCAGCTCCGGACAGGGAAGATCCGGCTACACCTTC.

Points on this clone: One end of the junction is discordant with germline, which a read error may explain. The rearrangement uses TRBV3-1 (or the pseudogene TRBV3-2) and TRBJ2-4, with D possibly matching TRBD2 (5 bases). Germline V gene lookup returns CDR1 LGHDT and CDR2 YNNKEL (reference sequence). This CDR3 has 12 amino acids. The CDR3 reads CASSQDEGSTNF. The CDR3 nucleotides are TGTGCCAGCAGCCAAGATGAGGGTTCGACGAACTTC.

The V and J genes are TRBV7-9 and TRBJ1-1; D is ambiguous. V shed 2 bases and J shed 0 bases, with 10 bases lying between them. The CDR3 has 15 amino acids. Germline V gives CDR1 SEHNR, CDR2 FQNEAQ (reference sequence). The CDR3 loop is CASSLILVMNTEAFF. CDR3 in DNA: TGTGCCAGCAGCTTAATTTTAGTTATGAACACTGAAGCTTTCTTT.

The V and J genes are TRBV6-4 and TRBJ2-1, with a tentative D call TRBD2 (7 bases). Germline lookup yields CDR1 MRHNA and CDR2 SNTAGT. The V end lost 4 bases, the J end lost 15 bases, and 19 bases lay between the germline ends. This CDR3 is built from 13 residues. In nucleotides, the CDR3 is TGTGCCAGCAGTGCTTTACTCGGGGGGCTTCCGTTCTTC. This encodes CASSALLGGLPFF.

This chain uses TRBV7-9 with TRBJ2-4; weak D call: TRBD2 (5 bases). The CDR3 totals 19 residues. The germline V gene has CDR1 SEHNR and CDR2 FQNEAQ (reference sequence). Trimming pared 1 base from V and 0 bases from J, leaving 19 bases between. The CDR3: CASSLVLPGNILAKNIQYF. For the CDR3, the DNA is TGTGCCAGCAGCTTAGTCTTGCCGGGAAATATACTAGCCAAAAACATTCAGTACTTC.

This chain uses TRBV11-2 with TRBJ2-1, with 10 nucleotides matching TRBD1. This CDR3 region has 14 residues. Germline lookup yields CDR1 SGHAT and CDR2 FQNNGV. V shed 1 base, J shed 9 bases, and the junction held 3 bases outside the gene matches. The CDR3 DNA sequence: TGTGCCAGCAGCTTAGGACAGGGGGCAAGTGAGCAGTTCTTC. Amino acids: CASSLGQGASEQFF.

The chain recombines TRBV4-1 with TRBJ1-1; weak D call: TRBD1 (5 bases). Germline lookup yields CDR1 MGHRA and CDR2 YSYEKL. The V and J ends lost 4 bases and 3 bases respectively, with 9 bases between them. There are 13 residues in the CDR3. CDR3 nucleotides: TGCGCCAGCAGCCGTGGCAGGGACACTGAAGCTTTCTTT. It codes for CASSRGRDTEAFF.

V and J are TRBV19 and TRBJ1-2; unclear D gene. This CDR3 has 12 amino acids. Germline assignment: CDR1 LNHDA and CDR2 SQIVND (reference sequence). Trimming took 1 base from V and 3 from J, leaving 3 bases between them. The CDR3 DNA follows: TGTGCCAGTAGTATAGCAGACTATGGCTACACCTTC. Translated: CASSIADYGYTF.

V is TRBV18 and J is TRBJ2-1; the match to TRBD2 covers 8 bases. The CDR3 contains 16 residues. The V gene's germline CDR1 is KGHSH and CDR2 LQKENI. The V gene end was trimmed by 3 bases and the J gene end by 5 bases; junction bases not matched to a gene: 9. CDR3 sequence: CASSPEVAGPNNEQFF. The CDR3 region has the DNA TGTGCCAGCTCACCTGAAGTAGCGGGACCGAACAATGAGCAGTTCTTC.

The V call is TRBV4-1, the J call TRBJ2-5; D possibly corresponds to TRBD1 (7 bases). Trimming removed 4 bases at V and 3 bases at J, with 9 bases between. Germline CDR1 and CDR2: MGHRA and YSYEKL. This CDR3 contains 13 residues. CDR3 in amino acids: CASSRGTEETQYF. CDR3 sequence (DNA): TGCGCCAGCAGCCGCGGGACAGAAGAGACCCAGTACTTC.

The chain recombines TRBV4-2 with TRBJ1-5; D might be TRBD1 (6 bases). CDR1 LGHNA and CDR2 YNFKEQ come from the germline V gene. V lost 4 bases to trimming and J lost 5 bases, with 15 bases between them. This CDR3 has 15 amino acids. This CDR3 reads CASSRYREGDQPQHF. The CDR3 DNA sequence: TGTGCCAGCAGCCGATATAGGGAGGGGGATCAGCCCCAGCATTTT.

This clone was counted once. This rearrangement joins TRBV5-1 to TRBJ2-1; D might be TRBD1 (6 bases). This CDR3 is built from 15 residues. Trimming pared 0 bases from V and 4 bases from J, leaving 11 bases between. Per the germline V gene, CDR1 is SGHRS and CDR2 is YFSETQ. The DNA for the CDR3 is TGCGCCAGCAGCTTGGGGCAGGGGTTGTACAATGAGCAGTTCTTC. Translated: CASSLGQGLYNEQFF.

The V gene is TRBV6-5, the J gene TRBJ2-7; 7 bases are a match to TRBD2. The germline V gene encodes CDR1 MNHEY and CDR2 SVGAGI. There are 15 residues in the CDR3. J was trimmed by 5 bases and V by 5 bases; bases with no gene match: 12. The CDR3, as DNA: TGTGCCAGCAGTCTCTTCTTGGGAGGGGCCGACGAGCAGTACTTC. Translating gives CASSLFLGGADEQYF.

This clone has a single count. The gene calls are TRBV27 and TRBJ2-5, with TRBD1 as a possible D gene (6 bases). The CDR3 is made up of 14 amino acids. The ends were cut back, 11 bases at V and 5 bases at J, with 21 bases in the middle. Germline-derived CDR1 and CDR2 are MNHEY and SMNVEV (reference sequence). The CDR3 region has the DNA TGTGCCCCTAAATTCCGGACAGCCTCCGAGACCCAGTACTTC. This encodes CAPKFRTASETQYF.

The chain employs TRBV28 and TRBJ1-5; D perhaps matches TRBD1 (6 bases). Trimming pared 5 bases from V and 2 bases from J, leaving 13 bases between. CDR1 and CDR2 from the germline V gene are MDHEN and SYDVKM. CDR3 size: 15 residues. This CDR3 is CASSLRSGGNQPQHF. In nucleotides, the CDR3 is TGTGCCAGCAGTCTACGATCAGGGGGCAATCAGCCCCAGCATTTT.

This clone has a single count. The genes are TRBV9 and TRBJ2-2; 12 nucleotides line up with TRBD1. The CDR3 sequence is 16 residues long. Per the germline V gene, CDR1 is SGDLS and CDR2 is YYNGEE. V gave up 3 bases and J gave up 7 bases; unmatched junction bases: 7. In nucleotides, the CDR3 is TGTGCCAGCAGCGAAAGGGGACAGGGGGCCGTCGGGGAGCTGTTTTTT. Residues: CASSERGQGAVGELFF.

The chain recombines TRBV6-6 with TRBJ1-2, with 7 bases identical to TRBD1. The germline CDR1 and CDR2 sequences are MNHNY and SVGAGI (reference sequence). Trimming at V came to 6 bases and at J to 1 base, leaving 8 bases not matched to a gene. CDR3 length equals 15 residues. The CDR3 DNA is TGTGCCAGCAGGTCGGGACAGACTATTAACTATGGCTACACCTTC. It specifies CASRSGQTINYGYTF.